This TCR beta chain was captured in a study of spatial heterogeneity in lung cancer. The time point was: blood at routine non-recurrence follow-up after resection. CDR1 MNHEY and CDR2 SMNVEV come from the germline V gene (reference sequence). V lost 8 bases to trimming and J lost 3 bases, with 13 bases between them. CDR3 length equals 13 residues. MiXCR, run by TCRdb on the 5' RACE reads, gives a single entry per CDR3 protein. In the table there are 100,000 to 120,000 distinct CDR3 sequences, 10% to 14% of which are singletons. Sequenced material: PBMCs, taken at follow-up. The V and J genes are TRBV27 and TRBJ1-1; D remains unclear. The clonotype comes from a female donor with early-stage non-small cell lung cancer. The DNA of the CDR3 is TGTGCCAGCGGCTGGGCTAGGGACACTGAAGCTTTCTTT. It is translated as CASGWARDTEAFF.